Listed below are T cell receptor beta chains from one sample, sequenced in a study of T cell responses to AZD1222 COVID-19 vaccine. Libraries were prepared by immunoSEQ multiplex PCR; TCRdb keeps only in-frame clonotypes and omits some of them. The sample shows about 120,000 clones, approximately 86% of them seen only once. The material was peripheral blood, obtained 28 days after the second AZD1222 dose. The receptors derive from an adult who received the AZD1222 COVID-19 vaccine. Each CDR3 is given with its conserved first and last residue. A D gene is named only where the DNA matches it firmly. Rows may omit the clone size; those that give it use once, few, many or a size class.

cdr3_nt: TGTGCCAGCAGCCAAGATTTCGGGACAGGGCTCGCCCTCCACTTT
cdr3_aa: CASSQDFGTGLALHF
clone_size: .
v_call: TRBV3-1/TRBV3-2
d_call: TRBD1
j_call: TRBJ1-6

cdr3_nt: TGCGCCAGCAGCCAGGACAGATACTACGAGCAGTACTTC
cdr3_aa: CASSQDRYYEQYF
clone_size: .
v_call: TRBV4-3
d_call: .
j_call: TRBJ2-7

cdr3_nt: TGTGCCAGCAGTTTGTTAACAGCAAGCAATCAGCCCCAGCATTTT
cdr3_aa: CASSLLTASNQPQHF
clone_size: .
v_call: TRBV28
d_call: .
j_call: TRBJ1-5

cdr3_nt: TGTGCCAGCAGTCCCCGGACAGGGGTCACTGAAGCTTTCTTT
cdr3_aa: CASSPRTGVTEAFF
clone_size: .
v_call: TRBV6-5
d_call: TRBD1
j_call: TRBJ1-1

cdr3_nt: TGTGCCAGTAGTATGGGCCCCCCGGCGAGTCAAGAGACCCAGTACTTC
cdr3_aa: CASSMGPPASQETQYF
clone_size: few
v_call: TRBV19
d_call: .
j_call: TRBJ2-5

cdr3_nt: TGTGCCAGCAGCGACGGGCCCCAGCATTTT
cdr3_aa: CASSDGPQHF
clone_size: .
v_call: TRBV28
d_call: .
j_call: TRBJ1-5

cdr3_nt: TGTGCCAGCAGCTTAAGACCCGAGAGAGGGTTGGGGGTCCACTTT
cdr3_aa: CASSLRPERGLGVHF
clone_size: few
v_call: TRBV5-4
d_call: .
j_call: TRBJ1-6

cdr3_nt: TGTGCCAGCAGCCTCTCCAGCGGGGGGATAAATGAGCAGTTCTTC
cdr3_aa: CASSLSSGGINEQFF
clone_size: .
v_call: TRBV11-2
d_call: TRBD2
j_call: TRBJ2-1

cdr3_nt: TGTGCCAGTAGTCCTCCGGGACAGCCCTACAATGAGCAGTTCTTC
cdr3_aa: CASSPPGQPYNEQFF
clone_size: .
v_call: TRBV19
d_call: TRBD1
j_call: TRBJ2-1

cdr3_nt: TGTGCCAGCAGCTTAGGTTCAGGGTGGGGCACAGATACGCAGTATTTT
cdr3_aa: CASSLGSGWGTDTQYF
clone_size: .
v_call: TRBV13
d_call: .
j_call: TRBJ2-3

cdr3_nt: TGTGCCAGCAGTCAGGGGAATCAGCCCCAGCATTTT
cdr3_aa: CASSQGNQPQHF
clone_size: .
v_call: TRBV27
d_call: .
j_call: TRBJ1-5

cdr3_nt: TGTGCCAGCAGCTTAGGGCCTAGGGAAACTGAAGCTTTCTTT
cdr3_aa: CASSLGPRETEAFF
clone_size: .
v_call: TRBV7-2
d_call: .
j_call: TRBJ1-1

cdr3_nt: TGTGCCATCAGGGGACAGGGGGCAGGTGGCTACACCTTC
cdr3_aa: CAIRGQGAGGYTF
clone_size: .
v_call: TRBV10-3
d_call: TRBD1
j_call: TRBJ1-2

cdr3_nt: TGTGCCAGCAGCCGAATACAATTACAGCCCCAGCATTTT
cdr3_aa: CASSRIQLQPQHF
clone_size: .
v_call: TRBV6-5
d_call: .
j_call: TRBJ1-5

cdr3_nt: TGTGCCAGCAGCTTAGCTGCGGGGCGACCCTACGAGCAGTACTTC
cdr3_aa: CASSLAAGRPYEQYF
clone_size: once
v_call: TRBV7-2
d_call: .
j_call: TRBJ2-7

cdr3_nt: TGTGCCTGGAGTGTACAGGTGAAGGCAACTAATGAAAAACTGTTTTTT
cdr3_aa: CAWSVQVKATNEKLFF
clone_size: .
v_call: TRBV30
d_call: .
j_call: TRBJ1-4

cdr3_nt: TGTGCCAGCAGCTTAAACAGGGCCGACACTGAAGCTTTCTTT
cdr3_aa: CASSLNRADTEAFF
clone_size: .
v_call: TRBV7-8
d_call: .
j_call: TRBJ1-1

cdr3_nt: TGTGCCAGCAGTTTATCGACTAGCTCCTATAATTCACCCCTCCACTTT
cdr3_aa: CASSLSTSSYNSPLHF
clone_size: once
v_call: TRBV27
d_call: .
j_call: TRBJ1-6

cdr3_nt: TGTGCCAGCAGTCTACAGGGTCATAGCAATCAGCCCCAGCATTTT
cdr3_aa: CASSLQGHSNQPQHF
clone_size: .
v_call: TRBV2
d_call: .
j_call: TRBJ1-5

cdr3_nt: TGCGCCAGCAGCTTGGCCAGACAGGGGGCCCACAATGAGCAGTTCTTC
cdr3_aa: CASSLARQGAHNEQFF
clone_size: .
v_call: TRBV5-1
d_call: TRBD1
j_call: TRBJ2-1

cdr3_nt: TGTGCCACCCAGCAGGCTGTCGGCAATCAGCCCCAGCATTTT
cdr3_aa: CATQQAVGNQPQHF
clone_size: .
v_call: TRBV27
d_call: .
j_call: TRBJ1-5

cdr3_nt: TGTGCCAGCAGCCAGGGGGGACAGGGCGAAAAACTGTTTTTT
cdr3_aa: CASSQGGQGEKLFF
clone_size: .
v_call: TRBV7-9
d_call: TRBD1
j_call: TRBJ1-4

cdr3_nt: TGTGCCAGCAGCCCAAACACTTTTCCCCAGCCCCAGCATTTT
cdr3_aa: CASSPNTFPQPQHF
clone_size: .
v_call: TRBV5-5
d_call: .
j_call: TRBJ1-5

cdr3_nt: TGTGCCAGCAGCCCTCGGACAGGGTCTAGCCGCTATGGCTACACCTTC
cdr3_aa: CASSPRTGSSRYGYTF
clone_size: .
v_call: TRBV7-2
d_call: TRBD1
j_call: TRBJ1-2

cdr3_nt: TGTGCCAGCAGCCTGGGACCGTCCCTCTACGAGCAGTACTTC
cdr3_aa: CASSLGPSLYEQYF
clone_size: .
v_call: TRBV7-8
d_call: .
j_call: TRBJ2-7

cdr3_nt: TGTGCCAGTAGTGTAAAAGGGACTAGGGCTTTCAATGAGCAGTTCTTC
cdr3_aa: CASSVKGTRAFNEQFF
clone_size: .
v_call: TRBV19
d_call: TRBD2
j_call: TRBJ2-1

cdr3_nt: TGTGCCAGCAGCCCCATGGGACAAAGCTCCTACGAGCAGTACTTC
cdr3_aa: CASSPMGQSSYEQYF
clone_size: .
v_call: TRBV5-4
d_call: .
j_call: TRBJ2-7

cdr3_nt: TGTGCCAGCAGCCAATCGCGGCAGGGCTTCTATGGCTACACCTTC
cdr3_aa: CASSQSRQGFYGYTF
clone_size: .
v_call: TRBV16
d_call: .
j_call: TRBJ1-2

cdr3_nt: TGTGCCAGCAGCCCTCTCCCGCGGACAGGGGGCAATAATGGCTACACCTTC
cdr3_aa: CASSPLPRTGGNNGYTF
clone_size: few
v_call: TRBV6-2/TRBV6-3
d_call: TRBD1
j_call: TRBJ1-2

cdr3_nt: TGTGCCAGCAGCCCCCGCCAGGGCCCTTCACCCCTCCACTTT
cdr3_aa: CASSPRQGPSPLHF
clone_size: .
v_call: TRBV3-1/TRBV3-2
d_call: .
j_call: TRBJ1-6

cdr3_nt: TGTGCCTGGAGGCGCAGGGACTCTGGAAACACCATATATTTT
cdr3_aa: CAWRRRDSGNTIYF
clone_size: .
v_call: TRBV30
d_call: .
j_call: TRBJ1-3

cdr3_nt: TGTGCCAGCAGCGTTCAGGGGGTGGGCACAGATACGCAGTATTTT
cdr3_aa: CASSVQGVGTDTQYF
clone_size: .
v_call: TRBV9
d_call: TRBD1
j_call: TRBJ2-3

cdr3_nt: TGTGCCAGCAGCAAGACTAGCGGGGGGGAGACCCAGTACTTC
cdr3_aa: CASSKTSGGETQYF
clone_size: once
v_call: TRBV21-1
d_call: .
j_call: TRBJ2-5

cdr3_nt: TGTGCCAGCAGTACCACCGGGACAGGGGTGATACCCCTCCACTTT
cdr3_aa: CASSTTGTGVIPLHF
clone_size: once
v_call: TRBV6-5
d_call: TRBD1
j_call: TRBJ1-6

cdr3_nt: TGCGCCAGCAGCGGGGGACCGGGACAGCAAGAGACCCAGTACTTC
cdr3_aa: CASSGGPGQQETQYF
clone_size: .
v_call: TRBV5-1
d_call: TRBD1
j_call: TRBJ2-5